The 13 T cell receptor beta chains below come from one sample, sequenced in a study of post-analysis software for immune sequencing data. Overall study results and limits: Patients showed TRBV5-6, TRBV5-1 and TRBV20-1 among five TRBV segments more frequent than in controls.

No cognate antigen is known for these TCRs. Unique molecular identifiers tagged the TCR beta cDNA libraries. A single record per CDR3 protein comes from TCRdb applying MiXCR to the PCR reads. The sample lists 600,000 to 700,000 distinct CDR3 sequences; roughly three fifths were seen once. Sequenced: blood. The receptors come from a girl between 2 and 10 years old with multiple sclerosis.

The CDR3 is CASSLGWGANEQFF. CDR3 nucleotides: TGTGCCAGCAGCTTAGGGTGGGGAGCCAATGAGCAGTTCTTC. V is TRBV7-9 and J is TRBJ2-1; D is perhaps TRBD2 (5 bases). The V gene's germline CDR1 is SEHNR and CDR2 FQNEAQ (reference sequence). The V and J ends lost 1 base and 6 bases respectively, with 10 bases between them. There are 14 residues in the CDR3.

This chain uses TRBV29-1 with TRBJ1-1; 7 nucleotides align to TRBD1. This CDR3 spans 14 amino acids. Germline V lookup: CDR1 SQVTM, CDR2 ANQGSEA. Trimming took 2 bases from V and 6 from J; bases not matched to a gene: 9. This CDR3 reads CSVESGQAAPEAFF. The DNA for the CDR3 is TGCAGCGTTGAATCTGGACAGGCAGCACCTGAAGCTTTCTTT. Based on the CDR3 plus reference TRBV29-1 and TRBJ1-1, the full variable domain is SAVISQKPSRDICQRGTSLTIQCQVDSQVTMMFWYRQQPGQSLTLIATANQGSEATYESGFVIDKFPISRPNLTFSTLTVSNMSPEDSSIYLCSVESGQAAPEAFFGQGTRLTVV.

V is TRBV6-6 and J is TRBJ2-5; TRBD2 agrees at 8 bases. Germline-derived CDR1 and CDR2 are MNHNY and SVGAGI (reference sequence). With V trimmed by 8 bases and J by 4 bases, 9 bases remained unmatched. This CDR3 is built from 14 residues. The CDR3 DNA follows: TGTGCCAGCGCCCAACCGGGACTAGGAGAGACCCAGTACTTC. Encoded protein: CASAQPGLGETQYF.

The chain combines TRBV7-2 with TRBJ1-1, with unresolved D. CDR1 and CDR2 (germline): SGHTA, FQGNSA. V lost 5 bases, J lost 1 base, and 8 bases lay in between. There are 13 residues in the CDR3. CDR3 residues: CASSPDQNTEAFF. CDR3 DNA sequence: TGTGCCAGCAGCCCGGATCAGAACACTGAAGCTTTCTTT.

This clonotype appeared a few times. V and J are TRBV7-9 and TRBJ2-1; 8 nucleotides agree with TRBD2. Trimming took 5 bases from V and 4 from J; bases not matched to a gene: 10. This CDR3 region has 16 residues. The germline V gene has CDR1 SEHNR and CDR2 FQNEAQ (reference sequence). CDR3: CASSLPVLAVYNEQFF. CDR3 nucleotides: TGTGCCAGCAGCCTTCCCGTACTAGCGGTGTACAATGAGCAGTTCTTC.

This clonotype was recorded once. This chain connects TRBV28 to TRBJ1-2, with a weak D call TRBD1 (5 bases). Germline V gene data show CDR1 as MDHEN and CDR2 as SYDVKM. The CDR3 sequence is 12 residues long. The V end lost 10 bases, the J end lost 7 bases, and 16 bases lay between the germline ends. The DNA for the CDR3 is TGTGCCACTGCCGGGACGCGGTCTGGCTACACCTTC. This gives the protein CATAGTRSGYTF.

The J gene is TRBJ1-1, the V gene TRBV3-1; D unresolved. The ends were cut back, 9 bases at V and 2 bases at J, with 7 bases in the middle. The CDR3 has 11 residues. The V gene's germline CDR1 is LGHDT and CDR2 YNNKEL (reference sequence). CDR3 sequence (DNA): TGTGCCAGTACATACAACACTGAAGCTTTCTTT. This sequence encodes CASTYNTEAFF.

The chain couples TRBV6-2 or TRBV6-3 to TRBJ2-2; the D call may be TRBD1 or TRBD2 (5 bases each). Looked up from germline, CDR1 is MNHEY and CDR2 is SVGEGT. V lost 1 base and J lost 7, with 13 bases in between. The CDR3 extends over 15 amino acids. The CDR3 is CASSYWGRFYGELFF. The DNA of the CDR3 is TGTGCCAGCAGTTACTGGGGACGATTTTACGGGGAGCTGTTTTTT.

This clonotype has only a few counts. The chain uses TRBV12-3 or TRBV12-4 and TRBJ2-1; D possibly matches TRBD1 or TRBD2 (6 bases each). CDR3 length equals 16 residues. V shed 2 bases and J shed 5 bases, with 16 bases lying between them. The CDR3 protein is CASSLNTGARNNEQFF. CDR3 coding DNA: TGTGCCAGCAGTTTAAACACGGGGGCGCGGAACAATGAGCAGTTCTTC.

The chain couples TRBV29-1 to TRBJ2-5; 13 bases are a match to TRBD2. CDR1 SQVTM and CDR2 ANQGSEA come from the germline V gene. V lost 7 bases to trimming and J lost 1 base; unmatched junction nucleotides: 9. This CDR3 has 16 residues. Written as DNA, the CDR3 is TGCAGCGGGCGACGCGGGACTAGCGGGGCCCAAGAGACCCAGTACTTC. Its translation: CSGRRGTSGAQETQYF.

The chain combines TRBV27 with TRBJ1-2; no clear D gene. CDR3 length equals 14 residues. The germline V and J ends were trimmed by 3 bases and 4 bases, with 12 bases remaining between them. CDR1 and CDR2 (germline): MNHEY, SMNVEV (reference sequence). In DNA form, the CDR3 reads TGTGCCAGCAGTTTGATAGGGTCTAGCTATGGCTACACCTTC. Protein sequence: CASSLIGSSYGYTF.

The chain joins TRBV12-3 or TRBV12-4 to TRBJ1-1; D is unclear. This CDR3 comprises 13 residues. Trimming took 2 bases from V and 1 from J, leaving 5 bases between them. CDR3 residues: CASSLKRNTEAFF. The CDR3 DNA reads TGTGCCAGCAGTTTAAAGAGGAACACTGAAGCTTTCTTT.

V is TRBV20-1 and J is TRBJ2-3, with D possibly matching TRBD2 (5 bases). The CDR3 is 18 amino acids. Trimming removed 0 bases from V and 4 bases from J, with 23 bases in between. In germline, CDR1 is DFQATT, CDR2 SNEGSKA (reference sequence). The CDR3 sequence: CSARDSGLGLRSPDTQYF. In DNA form, the CDR3 reads TGCAGTGCTAGAGATTCCGGACTGGGATTAAGATCCCCAGATACGCAGTATTTT.